These 4 T cell receptor beta chains came from one sample sequenced in a study of T cells in narcolepsy. Profiled with immunoSEQ multiplex PCR; TCRdb holds only in-frame clones, not every one. This sample has tens of thousands of clones, with roughly three quarters found just once. The specimen sequenced was CD45RA- memory CD4+ T cells from PBMCs. Receptor source: a human donor with narcolepsy.

The chain employs TRBV28 and TRBJ2-5, with D maybe TRBD1 (6 bases). V lost 5 bases and J 2 bases, leaving 15 bases between the germline ends. Germline V CDR1 and CDR2: MDHEN, SYDVKM. The CDR3 is 15 residues long. The CDR3 DNA reads TGTGCCAGCAGTCAAACGACAGGTTTACAAGAGACCCAGTACTTC. Its protein is CASSQTTGLQETQYF.

The sample holds a few counts of this clone. The chain employs TRBV15 and TRBJ2-7; D is perhaps TRBD1 (6 bases). The V gene's germline CDR1 is LNHNV and CDR2 YYDKDF (reference sequence). The V end was cut by 3 bases, the J end by 3 bases, with 18 bases between. This CDR3 spans 16 amino acids. The CDR3 DNA is TGTGCCACCAGCAGGCACCCACCACAGGGAGACTACGAGCAGTACTTC. Amino acids: CATSRHPPQGDYEQYF.

The CDR3 reads CASRTGSEDYGYTF. For the CDR3, the DNA is TGTGCCAGTCGTACAGGGAGCGAGGACTATGGCTACACCTTC. The J gene is TRBJ1-2, the V gene TRBV28; the D gene is possibly TRBD1 (6 bases). CDR3 length: 14 residues. Germline V gene data show CDR1 as MDHEN and CDR2 as SYDVKM. The ends were cut back, 9 bases at V and 3 bases at J, with 17 bases in the middle.

The CDR3 region has the DNA TGTGCCAGCAGCCCGGGACGGGAGGGCCTTGTCAAAAACATTCAGTACTTC. Its protein is CASSPGREGLVKNIQYF. The chain has TRBV7-8 and TRBJ2-4; TRBD2 matches 8 bases. The CDR3 is 17 residues long. Per germline, CDR1 SGHVS and CDR2 FQNEAQ. V lost 5 bases to trimming and J lost 3 bases; unmatched junction nucleotides: 12.